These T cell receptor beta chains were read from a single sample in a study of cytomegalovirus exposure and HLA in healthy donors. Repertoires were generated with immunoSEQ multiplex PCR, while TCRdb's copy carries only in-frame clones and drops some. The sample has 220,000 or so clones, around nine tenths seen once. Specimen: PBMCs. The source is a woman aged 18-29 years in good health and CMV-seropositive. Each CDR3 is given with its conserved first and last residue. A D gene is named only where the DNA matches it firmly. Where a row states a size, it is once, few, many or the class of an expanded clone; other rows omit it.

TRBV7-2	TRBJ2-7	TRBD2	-	CASSIPTSGTDEQYF	TGTGCCAGCAGCATCCCGACTAGCGGGACGGACGAGCAGTACTTC
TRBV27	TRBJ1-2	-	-	CASSLWGEGYGYTF	TGTGCCAGCAGTTTGTGGGGGGAAGGCTATGGCTACACCTTC
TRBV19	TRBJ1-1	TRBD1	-	CASSSPGTGLAFF	TGTGCCAGTAGTTCCCCCGGGACAGGGTTAGCTTTCTTT
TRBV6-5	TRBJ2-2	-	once	CASSLSSGELFF	TGTGCCAGCAGTCTCTCCTCCGGGGAGCTGTTTTTT
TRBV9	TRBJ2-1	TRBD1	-	CASSVGTGTGGAYNEQFF	TGTGCCAGCAGCGTAGGCACCGGGACAGGGGGCGCCTACAATGAGCAGTTCTTC
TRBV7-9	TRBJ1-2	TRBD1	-	CASSSIDRGPSYGYTF	TGTGCCAGCAGCTCGATCGACAGGGGGCCTTCCTATGGCTACACCTTC
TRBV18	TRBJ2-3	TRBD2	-	CASPGLAGGIGTDTQYF	TGTGCCAGCCCAGGACTAGCGGGAGGAATCGGCACAGATACGCAGTATTTT
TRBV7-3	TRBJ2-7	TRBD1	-	CASSWGTDYEQYF	TGTGCCAGCAGCTGGGGGACAGACTACGAGCAGTACTTC
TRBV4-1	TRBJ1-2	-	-	CASSQDRGGPNYGYTF	TGCGCCAGCAGCCAAGATCGGGGGGGCCCCAACTATGGCTACACCTTC
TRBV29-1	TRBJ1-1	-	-	CSVMGRQNTEAFF	TGCAGCGTCATGGGGCGACAGAACACTGAAGCTTTCTTT
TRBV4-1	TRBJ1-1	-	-	CASSRSSGGDTEAFF	TGCGCCAGCAGCCGAAGTTCCGGGGGGGACACTGAAGCTTTCTTT
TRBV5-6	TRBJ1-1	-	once	CASSTGMNEAFF	TGTGCCAGCAGCACCGGGATGAATGAAGCTTTCTTT
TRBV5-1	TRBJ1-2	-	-	CASSLVVGGYTF	TGCGCCAGCAGCTTGGTGGTCGGGGGCTACACCTTC
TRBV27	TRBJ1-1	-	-	CASSPQQGLRTEAFF	TGTGCCAGCAGTCCCCAACAGGGATTGAGGACTGAAGCTTTCTTT
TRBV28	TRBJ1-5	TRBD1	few	CASSTGGDQPQHF	TGTGCCAGCAGTACAGGGGGCGATCAGCCCCAGCATTTT
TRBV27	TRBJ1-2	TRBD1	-	CASSISGTGLLFYGYTF	TGTGCCAGCAGTATATCCGGGACAGGGCTCCTCTTCTATGGCTACACCTTC
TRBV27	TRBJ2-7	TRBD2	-	CASSLGLAGDEQYF	TGTGCCAGCAGTTTAGGGCTAGCGGGAGACGAGCAGTACTTC
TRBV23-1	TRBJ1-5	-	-	CASSQLGQGNSNQPQHF	TGCGCCAGCAGTCAATTAGGGCAGGGGAATAGCAATCAGCCCCAGCATTTT
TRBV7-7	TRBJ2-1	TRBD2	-	CASRLDGGSNEQFF	TGTGCTAGCAGACTGGACGGGGGGTCCAATGAGCAGTTCTTC
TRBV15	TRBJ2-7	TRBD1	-	CATSREDRGFREQYF	TGTGCCACCAGCAGGGAGGACAGGGGGTTCCGCGAGCAGTACTTC
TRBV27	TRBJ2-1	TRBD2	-	CASSPGTSGGPYNEQFF	TGTGCCAGCAGTCCTGGGACTAGCGGGGGGCCCTACAATGAGCAGTTCTTC
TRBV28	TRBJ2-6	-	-	CASRARGGANVLTF	TGTGCCAGCAGGGCAAGAGGGGGGGCCAACGTCCTGACTTTC
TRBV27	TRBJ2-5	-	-	CASSLSPGLRGDKYF	TGTGCCAGCAGTTTATCTCCCGGACTGAGAGGAGATAAGTACTTC
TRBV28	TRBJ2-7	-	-	CASSLLKGVLPGEQYF	TGTGCCAGCAGCCTTCTAAAAGGAGTCCTACCGGGCGAGCAGTACTTC
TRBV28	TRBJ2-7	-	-	CASSFPRGTPPVIYEQYF	TGTGCCAGCAGTTTCCCCCGTGGTACCCCTCCAGTTATATACGAGCAGTACTTC
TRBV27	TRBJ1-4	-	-	CASSLGGSRKLFF	TGTGCCAGCAGTCTGGGGGGGTCAAGGAAACTGTTTTTT
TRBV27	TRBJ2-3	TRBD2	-	CASRLAGGTDTQYF	TGTGCCAGTAGACTAGCGGGGGGCACAGATACGCAGTATTTT
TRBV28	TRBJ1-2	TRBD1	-	CASSLGQSYGYTF	TGTGCCAGCAGTTTGGGACAGTCCTATGGCTACACCTTC
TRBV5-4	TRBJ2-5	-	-	CASSLRGSRETQYF	TGTGCCAGCAGCTTGAGAGGGAGCCGAGAGACCCAGTACTTC
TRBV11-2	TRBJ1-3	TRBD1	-	CASSLEGQGGNTIYF	TGTGCCAGCAGCTTAGAGGGACAGGGGGGAAACACCATATATTTT
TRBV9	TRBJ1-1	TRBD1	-	CASSVGGTGFEEAFF	TGTGCCAGCAGCGTAGGTGGGACAGGGTTTGAAGAAGCTTTCTTT
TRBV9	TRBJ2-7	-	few	CASSVSQGGTYEQYF	TGTGCCAGCAGCGTATCCCAGGGGGGAACCTACGAGCAGTACTTC
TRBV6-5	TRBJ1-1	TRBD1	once	CASSYSIYRGNTEAFF	TGTGCCAGCAGTTACTCGATATACAGGGGAAACACTGAAGCTTTCTTT
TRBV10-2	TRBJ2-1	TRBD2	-	CASSILGGRTYNEQFF	TGCGCCAGCTCCATCCTTGGCGGGAGAACGTACAATGAGCAGTTCTTC
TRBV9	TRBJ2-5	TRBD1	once	CASSPRQGGETQYF	TGTGCCAGCAGCCCCCGACAGGGTGGCGAGACCCAGTACTTC
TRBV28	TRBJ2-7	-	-	CATSVSYEQYF	TGTGCCACCTCCGTATCCTACGAGCAGTACTTC
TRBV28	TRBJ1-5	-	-	CASSLSWQGANQPQHF	TGTGCCAGCAGTTTATCTTGGCAGGGTGCTAATCAGCCCCAGCATTTT
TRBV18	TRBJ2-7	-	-	CASSPLPGPSSEQYF	TGTGCCAGCTCACCATTACCCGGCCCGTCTAGCGAGCAGTACTTC
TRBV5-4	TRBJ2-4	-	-	CASSLGGAVAKNIQYF	TGTGCCAGCAGCTTGGGTGGGGCCGTGGCCAAAAACATTCAGTACTTC
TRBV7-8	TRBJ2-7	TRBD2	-	CASSPRRLAGAYEQYF	TGTGCCAGCAGCCCCCGTAGGCTAGCGGGAGCCTACGAGCAGTACTTC
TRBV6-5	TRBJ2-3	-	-	CASKKGLSTDTQYF	TGTGCCAGCAAGAAGGGACTCAGCACAGATACGCAGTATTTT
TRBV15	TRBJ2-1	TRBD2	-	CATPALAGGHDNEQFF	TGTGCCACCCCGGCGCTCGCGGGAGGGCACGACAATGAGCAGTTCTTC
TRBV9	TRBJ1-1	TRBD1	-	CASSEQGANTEAFF	TGTGCCAGCAGCGAACAGGGGGCGAACACTGAAGCTTTCTTT
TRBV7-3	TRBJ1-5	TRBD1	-	CASSQGQGGDQPQHF	TGTGCCAGCAGCCAGGGACAGGGAGGTGATCAGCCCCAGCATTTT
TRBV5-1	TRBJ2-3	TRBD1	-	CASSLEGQGSDTQYF	TGCGCCAGCAGCTTAGAGGGACAGGGTTCAGATACGCAGTATTTT